Given below is one TCR beta chain in context. The antigen is undetermined. The entry originates in a study of monozygotic twins with inflammatory bowel disease. Each TCR library consumed approximately 3.5 ug of total RNA. One entry per CDR3 protein, without DNA, is what TCRdb gives after re-calling the 5' RACE reads. The listing records 400,000 to 500,000 distinct CDR3 sequences. General study points: Differing T cell subtypes remained indistinguishable.

The sample taken for sequencing was blood. The sequence came from a human donor with ulcerative colitis or Crohn's disease, or a healthy co-twin of an affected twin (not recorded which).

The CDR3 reads CASSSQSDNQPQHF. The chain joins TRBV27 to TRBJ1-5. The CDR3 loop spans 14 amino acids. Germline assignment: CDR1 MNHEY and CDR2 SMNVEV (reference sequence).